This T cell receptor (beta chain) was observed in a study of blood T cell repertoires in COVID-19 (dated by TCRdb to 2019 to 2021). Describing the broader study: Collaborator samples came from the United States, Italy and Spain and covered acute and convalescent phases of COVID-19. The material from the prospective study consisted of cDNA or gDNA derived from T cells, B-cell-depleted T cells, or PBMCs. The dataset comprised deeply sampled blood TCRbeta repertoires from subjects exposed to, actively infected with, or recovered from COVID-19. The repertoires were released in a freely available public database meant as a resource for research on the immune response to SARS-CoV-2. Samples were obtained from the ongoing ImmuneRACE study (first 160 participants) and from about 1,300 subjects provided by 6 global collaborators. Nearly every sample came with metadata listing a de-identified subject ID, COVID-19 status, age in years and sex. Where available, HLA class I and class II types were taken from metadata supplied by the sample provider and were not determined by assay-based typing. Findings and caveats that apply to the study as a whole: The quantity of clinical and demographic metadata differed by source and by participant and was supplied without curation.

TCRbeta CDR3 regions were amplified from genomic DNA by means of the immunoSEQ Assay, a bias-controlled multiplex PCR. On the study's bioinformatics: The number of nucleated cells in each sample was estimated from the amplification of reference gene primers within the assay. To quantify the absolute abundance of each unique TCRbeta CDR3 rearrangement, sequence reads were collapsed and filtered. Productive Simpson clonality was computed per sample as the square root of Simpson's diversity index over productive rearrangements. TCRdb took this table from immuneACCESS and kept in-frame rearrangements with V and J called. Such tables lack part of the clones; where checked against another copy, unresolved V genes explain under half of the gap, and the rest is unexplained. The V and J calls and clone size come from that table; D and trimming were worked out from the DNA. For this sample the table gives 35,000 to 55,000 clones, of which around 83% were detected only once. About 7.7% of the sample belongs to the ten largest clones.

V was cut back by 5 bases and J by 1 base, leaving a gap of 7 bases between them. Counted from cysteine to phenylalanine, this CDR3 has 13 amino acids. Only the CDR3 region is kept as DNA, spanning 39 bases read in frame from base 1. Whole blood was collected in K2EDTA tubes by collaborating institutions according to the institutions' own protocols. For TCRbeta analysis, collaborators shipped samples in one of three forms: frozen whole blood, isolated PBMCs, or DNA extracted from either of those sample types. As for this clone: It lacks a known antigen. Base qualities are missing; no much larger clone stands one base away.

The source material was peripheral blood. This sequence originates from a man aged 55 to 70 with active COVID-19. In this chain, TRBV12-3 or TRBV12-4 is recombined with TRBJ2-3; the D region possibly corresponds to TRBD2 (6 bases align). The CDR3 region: CASSPGGTDTQYF. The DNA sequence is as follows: TGTGCCAGCAGTCCGGGGGGCACAGATACGCAGTATTTT.